What follows are 9 T cell receptor beta chains derived from one specimen sequenced in a study of radiation and T cells in renal cell carcinoma. Documented time point: blood 4 weeks post-SBRT, at nephrectomy. Treatment here: 15 Gy SBRT to primary tumor, nephrectomy 4 weeks later. Data came from immunoSEQ multiplex PCR; TCRdb stores just in-frame clones and leaves some out. The data contain 60,000 to 75,000 clones, over 65% of them singletons. This material consisted of blood, taken from a patient whose treatment included radiotherapy and nephrectomy. These receptors all stem from a man aged 60 to 75 with renal cell carcinoma.

The V gene is TRBV2, the J gene TRBJ2-5, with unresolved D. Trimming took 1 base from V and 6 from J, leaving 0 bases between them. Germline V gene sequence: CDR1 SNHLY, CDR2 FYNNEI. This CDR3 spans 10 amino acids. The CDR3 DNA sequence: TGTGCCAGCAGTGAAGAGACCCAGTACTTC. Translating gives CASSEETQYF.

V and J are TRBV19 and TRBJ1-2; D is unresolved. Germline V gene lookup returns CDR1 LNHDA and CDR2 SQIVND (reference sequence). V gave up 5 bases and J gave up 1 base, with 11 bases separating them. CDR3 size: 14 residues. The DNA for the CDR3 is TGTGCCAGTAGTCCCTCCGGGAATAACTATGGCTACACCTTC. It translates to CASSPSGNNYGYTF.

V and J are TRBV18 and TRBJ2-1; D ambiguous. Germline V gene sequence: CDR1 KGHSH, CDR2 LQKENI. Trimming removed 2 bases at V and 4 bases at J, with 3 bases between. This CDR3 comprises 12 residues. CDR3 region: CASSPGYNEQFF. CDR3 coding DNA: TGTGCCAGCTCACCAGGATACAATGAGCAGTTCTTC.

The V call is TRBV29-1, the J call TRBJ2-3; the D is unclear. The length of the CDR3 is 14 residues. Germline loops: CDR1 SQVTM, CDR2 ANQGSEA. The ends were cut back, 4 bases at V and 0 bases at J, with 11 bases in the middle. The CDR3 DNA reads TGCAGCGTTGGCCTCGTCTCGAGCACAGATACGCAGTATTTT. This translates into CSVGLVSSTDTQYF.

The CDR3 coding sequence is TGCGCCAGCAGCTTGGTTCCGGGGGCAGATACGCAGTATTTT. Translating gives CASSLVPGADTQYF. The chain combines TRBV5-1 with TRBJ2-3; D possibly corresponds to TRBD2 (6 bases). Germline CDR1 reads SGHRS; CDR2 reads YFSETQ. Trimming took 0 bases from V and 4 from J, leaving 9 bases between them. This CDR3 spans 14 amino acids.

The gene calls are TRBV14 and TRBJ1-1, with D hard to call. The germline V gene has CDR1 SGHDN and CDR2 FVKESK. The CDR3 covers 16 residues. V was cut by 0 bases and J by 5 bases, with 16 bases left in between. CDR3 DNA sequence: TGTGCCAGCAGCCAAGATCCCATTAGGGTAATTACTGAAGCTTTCTTT. Translating it yields CASSQDPIRVITEAFF.

This sequence joins TRBV19 and TRBJ2-5, with 9 bases aligning to TRBD1. Germline V gene sequence: CDR1 LNHDA, CDR2 SQIVND (reference sequence). J was trimmed by 3 bases and V by 4 bases; bases with no gene match: 12. The CDR3 covers 17 residues. The CDR3 is CASSNPALGQGKETQYF. CDR3 sequence (DNA): TGTGCCAGTAGTAACCCCGCCCTGGGACAGGGTAAAGAGACCCAGTACTTC.

The V and J genes are TRBV25-1 and TRBJ1-3, with a weak D call TRBD1 (5 bases). V lost 7 bases and J lost 4, with 17 bases in between. This CDR3 has 15 amino acids. Germline V lookup: CDR1 MGHDK, CDR2 SYGVNS. The DNA of the CDR3 is TGTGCCAGCATTGGACCGGGGGGTCTGGGAAACACCATATATTTT. Its translation is CASIGPGGLGNTIYF.

J is TRBJ2-3 and V is TRBV30, with 10 bases identical to TRBD2. V lost 1 base and J lost 4; bases outside the gene matches: 5. Per germline, CDR1 GTSNPN and CDR2 SVGIG (reference sequence). The CDR3 has 15 amino acids. CDR3 bases: TGTGCCTGGAGTGGCCCTAGCGGGGGTTCAGATACGCAGTATTTT. Residues: CAWSGPSGGSDTQYF.